This T cell receptor beta chain was identified in a study of human CD8 memory T cell subsets. The germline V gene encodes CDR1 LNHDA and CDR2 SQIVND (reference sequence). This CDR3 spans 12 amino acids. By UMI-labeled 5' RACE, the TCR beta libraries were made. Methods used by the authors: Within each TCR beta library, functional CDR3 beta clonotypes numbered between about 2,800 and 18,000. TCRdb reprocessed the 5' RACE reads and stores each CDR3 protein as one record, lacking DNA. The authors' filters were not applied to this entry. This sample's clone table lists more than 8,000 distinct CDR3 sequences. The source of the PBMC was buffy coats of healthy donors. The authors enriched total CD8+ T cells by negative magnetic separation. Extraction drew RNA from duplicate vials of 150,000 sorted CD8+ T cells for each subset.

The rearrangement joins TRBV19 to TRBJ1-1; TCRdb's D gene call, TRBD1, goes unchecked for lack of DNA. This receptor was obtained from a human donor in good health. The specimen sequenced was CD8+ T cells from PBMCs. CDR3 residues: CASTLGVSEAFF.